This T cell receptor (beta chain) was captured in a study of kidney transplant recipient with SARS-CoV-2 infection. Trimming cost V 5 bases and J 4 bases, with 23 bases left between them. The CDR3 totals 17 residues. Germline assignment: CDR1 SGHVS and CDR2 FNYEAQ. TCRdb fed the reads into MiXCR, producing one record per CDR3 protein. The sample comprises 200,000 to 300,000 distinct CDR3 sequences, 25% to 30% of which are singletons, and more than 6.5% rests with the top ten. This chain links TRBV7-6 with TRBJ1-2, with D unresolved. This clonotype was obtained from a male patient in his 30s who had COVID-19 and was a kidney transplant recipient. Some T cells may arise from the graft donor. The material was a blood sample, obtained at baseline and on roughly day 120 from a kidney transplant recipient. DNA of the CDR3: TGTGCCAGCAGCAGTGTACATGAATCTCGAAAGACCTATGGCTACACCTTC. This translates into CASSSVHESRKTYGYTF.